Presented here are 25 T cell receptor beta chains from one specimen sequenced in a study of radiotherapy plus CTLA-4 blockade in lung cancer. The method was immunoSEQ multiplex PCR; TCRdb's version includes in-frame clones alone and lacks a portion of them. The table has tens of thousands of clones, about 79% seen once. This material consisted of peripheral blood, taken from a patient treated with radiotherapy plus ipilimumab. The receptors stem from a human donor with non-small cell lung cancer who had a partial response to radiotherapy plus ipilimumab. Some clones in this sample may be carry-over from other donors' samples.

J is TRBJ1-2 and V is TRBV15, with 9 bases aligning to TRBD1. Germline CDR1 LNHNV, CDR2 YYDKDF (reference sequence). Trimming at V came to 1 base and at J to 5 bases, leaving 5 bases not matched to a gene. This CDR3 is 15 amino acids long. The CDR3 sequence is CATSRGQGGQYGYTF. The CDR3 region has the DNA TGTGCCACCAGCAGAGGACAGGGGGGCCAATATGGCTACACCTTC.

This chain connects TRBV4-1 to TRBJ2-7; D remains ambiguous. Deletions cut 0 bases from V and 7 bases from J, with 13 bases between. CDR1 is MGHRA, CDR2 YSYEKL, per germline. The CDR3 runs to 14 residues. The CDR3 reads CASSQDYTGREQYF. In DNA form, the CDR3 reads TGCGCCAGCAGCCAAGATTACACCGGCAGGGAGCAGTACTTC.

The rearrangement joins TRBV18 to TRBJ2-2, with 9 bases that match TRBD1. In germline, CDR1 is KGHSH, CDR2 LQKENI. Trimming at V came to 2 bases and at J to 1 base, leaving 2 bases not matched to a gene. The CDR3 runs 16 residues. The CDR3 region has the DNA TGTGCCAGCTCACCAGGGACAGGGATGAACACCGGGGAGCTGTTTTTT. Its translation: CASSPGTGMNTGELFF.

Written as DNA, the CDR3 is TGTGCCAGCAGACGACAGTCCACTAACTATGGCTACACCTTC. This translates into CASRRQSTNYGYTF. The V call is TRBV27, the J call TRBJ1-2; a possible D gene is TRBD1 (5 bases). CDR3 length: 14 amino acids. Between the trimmed V and J ends, which lost 6 bases and 0 bases, there was a span of 11 bases. CDR1 and CDR2 from the germline V gene are MNHEY and SMNVEV (reference sequence).

To note about this clone: Other nucleotide sequences in the sample specify the same CDR3. The chain has TRBV4-3 and TRBJ2-7; the D gene is possibly TRBD2 (5 bases). The germline V and J ends were trimmed by 0 bases and 0 bases, with 6 bases remaining between them. CDR3 length: 14 residues. Germline lookup yields CDR1 LGHNA and CDR2 YSLEER. The chain's CDR3 is CASSQDRDSYEQYF. CDR3 DNA sequence: TGCGCCAGCAGCCAAGACCGGGACTCCTACGAGCAGTACTTC.

Comments on this clone: This specimen includes other DNA sequences encoding the same CDR3. The J gene is TRBJ2-3, the V gene TRBV19; 10 nucleotides agree with TRBD2. The V gene end was trimmed by 4 bases and the J gene end by 9 bases; junction bases not matched to a gene: 13. Germline values: CDR1 LNHDA, CDR2 SQIVND (reference sequence). The CDR3 loop spans 16 amino acids. In DNA form, the CDR3 reads TGTGCCAGTAGTACGTTCGGACTAGCGGCGGTAGGGACGCAGTATTTT. This encodes CASSTFGLAAVGTQYF.

This clone was observed a handful of times. The chain recombines TRBV5-6 with TRBJ2-5; possibly TRBD1 for D (6 bases). Between the trimmed V and J ends, which lost 4 bases and 5 bases, there was a span of 18 bases. From germline, CDR1 is SGHDT and CDR2 YYEEEE. This CDR3 is built from 15 residues. In DNA form, the CDR3 reads TGTGCCAGCAGCATTTTACAGGGTTTAGGGGAGACCCAGTACTTC. It yields the protein CASSILQGLGETQYF.

The chain links TRBV7-7 to TRBJ2-5; no definite D call. This CDR3 is 12 amino acids long. V gave up 5 bases and J gave up 0 bases, with 4 bases separating them. The germline V gene encodes CDR1 SSHAT and CDR2 FNYEAQ (reference sequence). The CDR3 protein is CASSPDQETQYF. In DNA form, the CDR3 reads TGTGCCAGCAGCCCTGACCAAGAGACCCAGTACTTC.

The chain links TRBV5-1 to TRBJ2-3, with D possibly matching TRBD1 (6 bases). The germline V gene encodes CDR1 SGHRS and CDR2 YFSETQ. The CDR3 sequence is 15 residues long. V was pared by 2 bases and J by 5 bases, with 15 bases between. CDR3: CASSLRTANRDTQYF. In DNA form, the CDR3 reads TGCGCCAGCAGCTTAAGGACAGCTAACCGAGATACGCAGTATTTT.

The chain is built from TRBV11-2 and TRBJ2-4; TRBD1 matches 8 bases. Germline CDR1 SGHAT, CDR2 FQNNGV. This CDR3 is built from 17 residues. Trimming at V came to 1 base and at J to 1 base, leaving 6 bases not matched to a gene. The CDR3 bases are TGTGCCAGCAGCTTAGGTGGACAGGGAAGGGCCAAAAACATTCAGTACTTC. Its translation: CASSLGGQGRAKNIQYF.

V gene TRBV5-6 combines with J gene TRBJ2-5; D uncertain. The end of the DNA aligns better with TRBJ2-7, so the J call may be wrong. Germline CDR1 SGHDT, CDR2 YYEEEE. The CDR3 extends over 11 amino acids. The CDR3 region has the DNA TGTGCCAGCAGCTTGGGCCACGAGCAGTACTTC. It specifies CASSLGHEQYF.

J is TRBJ2-2 and V is TRBV7-2, with 13 bases that match TRBD2. The CDR3 has 16 residues. Looked up from germline, CDR1 is SGHTA and CDR2 is FQGNSA. J gave up 8 bases and V 2 bases, and 5 bases lay outside the gene matches. This CDR3 reads CASSLQTSGGKGELFF. In DNA form, the CDR3 reads TGTGCCAGCAGCTTACAGACTAGCGGGGGGAAGGGGGAGCTGTTTTTT.

The chain uses TRBV20-1 and TRBJ1-1; D is uncertain. V dropped 3 bases and J dropped 5 bases, with 7 bases sitting between them. Germline-derived CDR1 and CDR2 are DFQATT and SNEGSKA (reference sequence). CDR3 length: 11 amino acids. Here the CDR3 reads CSARAGTEAFF. CDR3 sequence (DNA): TGCAGTGCTAGGGCGGGGACTGAAGCTTTCTTT.

The V call is TRBV7-8, the J call TRBJ1-1, with D perhaps matching TRBD1 (6 bases). V lost 0 bases, J lost 8 bases, and 10 bases lay in between. The CDR3 is 13 amino acids. Germline V lookup: CDR1 SGHVS, CDR2 FQNEAQ. The CDR3 DNA follows: TGTGCCAGCAGCTTAGCCGACAGGAGAGAAGCTTTCTTT. Translating it yields CASSLADRREAFF.

This clone was counted only a few times. The chain couples TRBV6-5 to TRBJ2-7; D unresolved. Trimming shortened V by 7 bases and J by 3 bases, and 13 bases separated the two germline ends. This CDR3 is built from 13 residues. Germline CDR1 is MNHEY and CDR2 is SVGAGI. The CDR3: CASTKSSIYEQYF. CDR3 DNA sequence: TGTGCCAGCACCAAATCCTCTATCTACGAGCAGTACTTC.

V is TRBV5-6 and J is TRBJ2-5; TRBD2 is a possible D gene (6 bases). Looked up from germline, CDR1 is SGHDT and CDR2 is YYEEEE. Deletions cut 7 bases from V and 2 bases from J, with 15 bases between. The CDR3 runs to 14 residues. CDR3 sequence reads: CASSGEDSQETQYF. The CDR3 coding sequence is TGTGCCAGCTCGGGGGAGGACTCGCAAGAGACCCAGTACTTC. Filled out from reference TRBV5-6 and TRBJ2-5, the complete variable domain reads DAGVTQSPTHLIKTRGQQVTLRCSPKSGHDTVSWYQQALGQGPQFIFQYYEEEERQRGNFPDRFSGHQFPNYSSELNVNALLLGDSALYLCASSGEDSQETQYFGPGTRLLVL.

V gene TRBV7-8 combines with J gene TRBJ1-5; D is possibly TRBD1 (5 bases). CDR1 is SGHVS and CDR2 is FQNEAQ in the germline V gene. The germline V and J ends were trimmed by 3 bases and 5 bases, with 8 bases remaining between them. There are 13 residues in the CDR3. CDR3 region: CASSLSGDQPQHF. In nucleotides, the CDR3 is TGTGCCAGCAGCTTGTCGGGGGATCAGCCCCAGCATTTT.

V is TRBV5-1 and J is TRBJ2-3; TRBD1 might be the D (6 bases). The CDR3 length is 15 residues. The ends were cut back, 4 bases at V and 1 base at J, with 13 bases in the middle. Germline V gene lookup returns CDR1 SGHRS and CDR2 YFSETQ. In DNA, the CDR3 is TGCGCCAGCAGCAGAGGGGGTGGGGGCACAGATACGCAGTATTTT. Translating it yields CASSRGGGGTDTQYF.

The V and J genes are TRBV27 and TRBJ1-5; D uncertain. The germline CDR1 and CDR2 sequences are MNHEY and SMNVEV (reference sequence). Deletions cut 3 bases from V and 2 bases from J, with 14 bases between. This CDR3 region has 16 residues. CDR3 residues: CASSLYRLGGNQPQHF. The CDR3 nucleotides read TGTGCCAGCAGTTTGTACAGACTCGGGGGCAATCAGCCCCAGCATTTT.

The chain combines TRBV9 with TRBJ2-2; weak D call: TRBD1 (5 bases). Germline V lookup: CDR1 SGDLS, CDR2 YYNGEE. V dropped 3 bases and J dropped 2 bases, with 14 bases sitting between them. This CDR3 comprises 16 residues. This chain's CDR3 is CASSGSVGPNTGELFF. CDR3 in DNA: TGTGCCAGCAGCGGGAGCGTGGGGCCCAACACCGGGGAGCTGTTTTTT.

This chain links TRBV7-9 with TRBJ1-6, with D perhaps matching TRBD1 (6 bases). Deletions cut 4 bases from V and 0 bases from J, with 10 bases between. The CDR3 length is 16 residues. Germline V CDR1 and CDR2: SEHNR, FQNEAQ (reference sequence). The CDR3 here is CASSSRQASYNSPLHF. The CDR3 nucleotides are TGTGCCAGCAGCTCTCGACAGGCCTCCTATAATTCACCCCTCCACTTT. The whole variable domain, remainder taken from reference TRBV7-9 and TRBJ1-6, is DTGVSQNPRHKITKRGQNVTFRCDPISEHNRLYWYRQTLGQGPEFLTYFQNEAQLEKSRLLSDRFSAERPKGSFSTLEIQRTEQGDSAMYLCASSSRQASYNSPLHFGNGTRLTVT.

The V call is TRBV7-2, the J call TRBJ2-7, with D maybe TRBD2 (6 bases). The germline CDR1 and CDR2 sequences are SGHTA and FQGNSA. The CDR3 covers 15 residues. The V end lost 1 base, the J end lost 11 bases, and 21 bases lay between the germline ends. For the CDR3, the DNA is TGTGCCAGCAGCTTAGAGGGACCTACCCTTGGGGGGAAGTACTTC. Amino acids: CASSLEGPTLGGKYF.

The chain recombines TRBV5-8 with TRBJ2-3; 7 bases are a match to TRBD2. The CDR3 extends over 15 amino acids. Germline lookup yields CDR1 SGHTS and CDR2 YDEGEE. V lost 1 base, J lost 3 bases, and 5 bases stayed unmatched. CDR3 loop: CASSLWAGETDTQYF. The CDR3, as DNA: TGTGCCAGCAGCTTGTGGGCGGGAGAGACAGATACGCAGTATTTT.

V usage is TRBV10-1 and J usage is TRBJ2-1; D is perhaps TRBD1 (8 bases). Germline V lookup: CDR1 WNHNN, CDR2 SYGVQD (reference sequence). The V end lost 6 bases, the J end lost 7 bases, and 22 bases lay between the germline ends. This CDR3 is 16 amino acids long. This chain's CDR3 is CASSRGLGQGGNEQFF. The CDR3 DNA reads TGCGCCAGCAGCCGTGGTCTCGGACAGGGAGGGAATGAGCAGTTCTTC.

In its sample, this clone was seen once. V gene TRBV28 combines with J gene TRBJ2-1; the match to TRBD2 covers 7 bases. The germline CDR1 and CDR2 sequences are MDHEN and SYDVKM. This CDR3 region has 12 residues. Trimming removed 6 bases from V and 10 bases from J; junction bases left unmatched: 6. Here the CDR3 DNA reads TGTGCCAGCAGCTTGGGAGGGAGCGAGCAGTTCTTC. It codes for CASSLGGSEQFF.